The 20 T cell receptor beta chains given below trace back to one sample, sequenced in a study of cytomegalovirus exposure and HLA in healthy donors. PCR involved 60 Vbeta and 13 Jbeta primers. Produced via immunoSEQ multiplex PCR; TCRdb's table is partial and in-frame only. The sample includes about 120,000 clones, 60% to 85% of them seen just once. Sequences were obtained from PBMCs. The receptor set was obtained from a woman aged 35 to 49 in good health and CMV-seropositive.

This clone was found a few times. The chain's CDR3 is CASSPISGRNTGELFF. The CDR3 DNA sequence: TGTGCCAGCAGCCCAATTAGCGGGAGGAACACCGGGGAGCTGTTTTTT. This chain joins TRBV7-3 and TRBJ2-2; TRBD2 matches at 9 bases. The CDR3 has 16 amino acids. Germline V lookup: CDR1 SGHTA, CDR2 FQGTGA. V lost 5 bases and J lost 1; bases outside the gene matches: 5.

V and J are TRBV5-1 and TRBJ1-2; D is unclear. This CDR3 is built from 13 residues. Trimming pared 0 bases from V and 2 bases from J, leaving 5 bases between. Per germline, CDR1 SGHRS and CDR2 YFSETQ. The CDR3 spells CASSLGQNYGYTF. The DNA of the CDR3 is TGCGCCAGCAGCTTGGGGCAGAACTATGGCTACACCTTC.

This clone is a singleton in its sample. The rearrangement joins TRBV5-3 to TRBJ2-5; 9 bases line up with TRBD1. TRBV5-3 is given ORF status, its function remaining uncertain. CDR3 size: 15 residues. J was trimmed by 5 bases and V by 4 bases; bases with no gene match: 9. In DNA, the CDR3 is TGTGCCAGAAGCCACGGGACAGGGATTAGGGAGACCCAGTACTTC. It encodes CARSHGTGIRETQYF.

This clone was observed a single time. CDR3 sequence reads: CASSGGQSTDTQYF. CDR3 nucleotides: TGTGCCAGCAGCGGGGGACAGAGCACAGATACGCAGTATTTT. The gene calls are TRBV5-8 and TRBJ2-3, with 7 bases lining up with TRBD1. Germline V gives CDR1 SGHTS, CDR2 YDEGEE. The CDR3 sequence is 14 residues long. V was clipped by 4 bases and J by 0 bases; unmatched bases: 2. Supplemented by reference TRBV5-8 and TRBJ2-3, the full variable domain reads EAGVTQSPTHLIKTRGQQATLRCSPISGHTSVYWYQQALGLGLQFLLWYDEGEERNRGNFPPRFSGRQFPNYSSELNVNALELEDSALYLCASSGGQSTDTQYFGPGTRLTVL.

The chain is built from TRBV5-4 and TRBJ2-7, with 10 bases identical to TRBD1. The V and J ends lost 3 bases and 2 bases, in that order; junction bases with no gene match: 17. CDR3 length equals 19 residues. Germline CDR1 and CDR2: SGHNT and YYREEE (reference sequence). The CDR3 here is CASSSPRDRGGRNPYEQYF. CDR3 sequence (DNA): TGTGCCAGCAGCTCCCCCCGGGACAGGGGTGGTAGGAATCCCTACGAGCAGTACTTC.

This chain joins TRBV28 and TRBJ1-4, with 7 bases lining up with TRBD1. V was clipped by 5 bases and J by 4 bases; unmatched bases: 7. Per germline, CDR1 MDHEN and CDR2 SYDVKM. The length of the CDR3 is 15 residues. The chain's CDR3 is CASSLPGTVNEKLFF. CDR3 bases: TGTGCCAGCAGTCTGCCGGGGACAGTTAATGAAAAACTGTTTTTT.

V and J are TRBV6-5 and TRBJ1-2; 11 bases match TRBD1. Losses at the gene ends were 0 bases for V and 3 bases for J; bases not matched to a gene: 0. Germline V gives CDR1 MNHEY, CDR2 SVGAGI. CDR3 length: 15 amino acids. CDR3 DNA sequence: TGTGCCAGCAGTTACTCGGGACAGGGGGACTATGGCTACACCTTC. Translating gives CASSYSGQGDYGYTF.

The chain uses TRBV2 and TRBJ1-4; 8 bases are a match to TRBD1. Looked up from germline, CDR1 is SNHLY and CDR2 is FYNNEI. The CDR3 has 15 residues. V lost 6 bases to trimming and J lost 3 bases; unmatched junction nucleotides: 6. CDR3: CASSGTGGSNEKLFF. The DNA of the CDR3 is TGTGCCAGCAGCGGAACAGGGGGGTCTAATGAAAAACTGTTTTTT.

CDR3 sequence reads: CAWSQTVRGQPQHF. In nucleotides, the CDR3 is TGTGCCTGGAGTCAGACGGTCAGGGGACAGCCCCAGCATTTT. V gene TRBV30 combines with J gene TRBJ1-5; D possibly corresponds to TRBD1 (6 bases). Germline CDR1 is GTSNPN and CDR2 is SVGIG (reference sequence). The CDR3 spans 14 residues. V lost 2 bases and J 7 bases, leaving 15 bases between the germline ends.

This chain joins TRBV7-9 and TRBJ1-4, with 7 bases fitting TRBD1. The CDR3 is 14 amino acids. Trimming at V came to 5 bases and at J to 3 bases, leaving 3 bases not matched to a gene. Germline assignment: CDR1 SEHNR and CDR2 FQNEAQ (reference sequence). The CDR3 nucleotides are TGTGCCAGCAGCCCGGGACAGTCTAATGAAAAACTGTTTTTT. As protein: CASSPGQSNEKLFF.

The rearrangement uses TRBV6-1 and TRBJ1-3, with D tentatively TRBD1 (5 bases). The V and J ends lost 3 bases and 2 bases respectively, with 8 bases between them. CDR1 and CDR2 from the germline V gene are MNHNS and SASEGT. The CDR3 length is 14 residues. CDR3 residues: CASSEAGTGNTIYF. CDR3 nucleotide sequence: TGTGCCAGCAGTGAGGCAGGGACTGGAAACACCATATATTTT.

This chain links TRBV7-2 with TRBJ2-3; no clear D. The CDR3 consists of 13 residues. Trimming removed 2 bases at V and 6 bases at J, with 9 bases between. CDR1 is SGHTA and CDR2 is FQGNSA in the germline V gene. This CDR3 is CASSLRMGDTQYF. CDR3 bases: TGTGCCAGCAGCTTAAGGATGGGCGATACGCAGTATTTT.

V usage is TRBV9 and J usage is TRBJ2-5; TRBD2 aligns across 7 bases. This CDR3 contains 16 residues. V was pared by 0 bases and J by 6 bases, with 11 bases of the junction left unmatched. Germline V gene lookup returns CDR1 SGDLS and CDR2 YYNGEE. In DNA form, the CDR3 reads TGTGCCAGCAGCGTAGAGGGAGGGTTCGGTATGAAGACCCAGTACTTC. This encodes CASSVEGGFGMKTQYF.

V and J are TRBV9 and TRBJ2-2, with D possibly matching TRBD2 (6 bases). V was clipped by 4 bases and J by 7 bases, with 14 bases between them. Looked up from germline, CDR1 is SGDLS and CDR2 is YYNGEE. The CDR3 has 14 residues. CDR3 loop: CASSRDGGSGELFF. The CDR3 bases are TGTGCCAGCAGCCGGGACGGGGGTAGCGGGGAGCTGTTTTTT.

The chain uses TRBV5-8 and TRBJ2-7; D is possibly TRBD1 (5 bases). This CDR3 contains 12 residues. Trimming took off 1 base at V and 5 bases at J, with 7 bases between the two ends. Germline values: CDR1 SGHTS, CDR2 YDEGEE. The CDR3 loop is CASSLIRDEQYF. The CDR3 DNA is TGTGCCAGCAGCTTGATCAGGGACGAGCAGTACTTC.

The table lists this clone with a count of one. The chain is built from TRBV6-1 and TRBJ2-3; tentatively, D is TRBD1 (5 bases). Germline values: CDR1 MNHNS, CDR2 SASEGT. The CDR3 totals 15 residues. The ends were cut back, 1 base at V and 0 bases at J, with 8 bases in the middle. CDR3 in amino acids: CASSEGGRSTDTQYF. In nucleotides, the CDR3 is TGTGCCAGCAGTGAAGGGGGCAGGAGCACAGATACGCAGTATTTT.

The CDR3, as DNA: TGTGCCAGCAGTTGGAGCCGCAATCAGCCCCAGCATTTT. Its protein product is CASSWSRNQPQHF. The chain is built from TRBV27 and TRBJ1-5; D remains ambiguous. Deletions cut 4 bases from V and 2 bases from J, with 6 bases between. CDR3 length: 13 residues. CDR1 is MNHEY and CDR2 is SMNVEV in the germline V gene (reference sequence).

Here the CDR3 reads CANKREGLRNTGELFF. CDR3 nucleotide sequence: TGTGCCAACAAGCGGGAGGGCCTACGGAACACCGGGGAGCTGTTTTTT. The rearrangement joins TRBV2 to TRBJ2-2; 10 bases align to TRBD2. The CDR3 loop spans 16 amino acids. Germline V gene lookup returns CDR1 SNHLY and CDR2 FYNNEI. Germline trimming cut 10 bases from V and 1 base from J; bases unmatched to any gene: 9. The complete variable domain, with remaining parts taken from reference TRBV2 and TRBJ2-2, reads EPEVTQTPSHQVTQMGQEVILRCVPISNHLYFYWYRQILGQKVEFLVSFYNNEISEKSEIFDDQFSVERPDGSNFTLKIRSTKLEDSAMYFCANKREGLRNTGELFFGEGSRLTVL.

Only a few counts were recorded for this clone. This chain uses TRBV6-5 with TRBJ2-3; 8 bases align to TRBD2. Germline loops: CDR1 MNHEY, CDR2 SVGAGI. The V gene end was trimmed by 6 bases and the J gene end by 1 base; junction bases not matched to a gene: 6. This CDR3 is built from 15 residues. This CDR3 reads CASRSGAGGTDTQYF. The CDR3, as DNA: TGTGCCAGCAGATCTGGAGCGGGGGGCACAGATACGCAGTATTTT.

V is TRBV5-3 and J is TRBJ1-2; the match to TRBD1 covers 10 bases. TRBV5-3 carries the ORF label, with uncertain function. The J segment lost 4 bases and the V segment lost 3 bases, leaving 9 bases of the junction unmatched. CDR3 length: 16 residues. CDR3 protein: CARSSRFRTGGYGYTF. CDR3 coding DNA: TGTGCCAGAAGCTCTAGATTTAGGACAGGGGGCTATGGCTACACCTTC.